A single sample is the source of the 10 T cell receptor beta chains below, sequenced in a study of blood T cell repertoires in COVID-19. The assay was immunoSEQ multiplex PCR, and TCRdb's table has in-frame clones only and misses some. The data contain more than 95,000 clones, roughly 84% of them singletons. The sample taken for sequencing was peripheral blood. The receptor set was obtained from a human donor in a cohort sampled during active or convalescent COVID-19.

The chain is built from TRBV19 and TRBJ1-5, with TRBD1 identical over 10 bases. Germline loops: CDR1 LNHDA, CDR2 SQIVND (reference sequence). The CDR3 spans 16 residues. Unmatched junction bases numbered 10, after V lost 4 bases and J lost 7 bases. The CDR3 reads CASSRGDRGLKQPQHF. The CDR3 nucleotides are TGTGCCAGTAGTAGGGGGGACAGGGGTTTGAAACAGCCCCAGCATTTT.

The chain combines TRBV5-1 with TRBJ2-6; D ambiguous. Germline V lookup: CDR1 SGHRS, CDR2 YFSETQ. The V end was cut by 4 bases, the J end by 0 bases, with 8 bases between. The CDR3 contains 15 residues. CDR3 sequence reads: CASSVGYSGANVLTF. CDR3 nucleotides: TGCGCCAGCAGCGTCGGGTACTCTGGGGCCAACGTCCTGACTTTC.

The chain joins TRBV6-4 to TRBJ1-6; 9 nucleotides align to TRBD1. V trimming: 4 bases; J trimming: 9 bases; junction bases outside the gene matches: 10. From germline, CDR1 is MRHNA and CDR2 SNTAGT. CDR3 size: 16 residues. The CDR3 protein is CASSASSGTGSSPLHF. The CDR3 DNA reads TGTGCCAGCAGTGCTTCGTCCGGGACAGGGAGTTCACCCCTCCACTTT.

J is TRBJ2-5 and V is TRBV10-3, with TRBD1 matching over 9 bases. CDR3 length: 12 residues. J was trimmed by 3 bases and V by 9 bases; bases with no gene match: 2. The germline CDR1 and CDR2 sequences are ENHRY and SYGVKD. CDR3 loop: CAMGQGKETQYF. The CDR3 region has the DNA TGTGCCATGGGACAGGGCAAAGAGACCCAGTACTTC.

The chain links TRBV14 to TRBJ1-6; 8 bases are a match to TRBD1. This CDR3 has 14 residues. Trimming took 4 bases from V and 9 from J; bases not matched to a gene: 5. CDR1 is SGHDN and CDR2 is FVKESK in the germline V gene. The CDR3 DNA is TGTGCCAGCAGCCGGACAGGGAAGGGTTCACCCCTCCACTTT. It encodes CASSRTGKGSPLHF.

This chain uses TRBV7-9 with TRBJ2-3, with D maybe TRBD2 (7 bases). V lost 3 bases and J lost 6, with 13 bases in between. CDR1 SEHNR and CDR2 FQNEAQ come from the germline V gene (reference sequence). The CDR3 totals 14 residues. In DNA form, the CDR3 reads TGTGCCAGCAGCTTCACGGGGGGCCGCGATACGCAGTATTTT. As protein: CASSFTGGRDTQYF.

The J gene is TRBJ2-7, the V gene TRBV18, with a possible D match to TRBD2 (5 bases). CDR1 is KGHSH, CDR2 LQKENI, per germline. V was pared by 3 bases and J by 4 bases, with 16 bases between. The CDR3 is 15 residues long. CDR3 amino acids: CASSPNTGMRYEQYF. The CDR3 bases are TGTGCCAGCTCACCTAACACGGGGATGAGGTACGAGCAGTACTTC.

This rearrangement joins TRBV27 to TRBJ2-1; no reliable D call. There are 12 residues in the CDR3. In germline, CDR1 is MNHEY, CDR2 SMNVEV (reference sequence). V was trimmed by 4 bases and J by 6 bases, leaving 7 bases between them. The CDR3 coding sequence is TGTGCCAGCAGTTCCCCTATCAATGAGCAGTTCTTC. Protein: CASSSPINEQFF.

This clone has just a few counts. This rearrangement joins TRBV15 to TRBJ1-1, with 7 nucleotides matching TRBD1. The germline V gene encodes CDR1 LNHNV and CDR2 YYDKDF (reference sequence). V lost 7 bases, J lost 10 bases, and 15 bases stayed unmatched. This CDR3 comprises 14 residues. CDR3 amino acids: CATTLDRRSSGAFF. CDR3 bases: TGTGCCACCACCTTGGACAGGAGGTCCAGTGGAGCTTTCTTT.

This clone was counted a single time. The chain is built from TRBV11-2 and TRBJ1-5; D not certain. The CDR3 length is 12 residues. CDR1 and CDR2 (germline): SGHAT, FQNNGV. Trimming left V 4 bases short and J 6 bases short, with 7 bases between. The CDR3 region is CASSCRRQPQHF. CDR3 sequence (DNA): TGTGCCAGCAGCTGCAGGCGTCAGCCCCAGCATTTT.